A single sample gave rise to the 20 T cell receptor beta chains below, sequenced in a study of cytomegalovirus exposure and HLA in healthy donors. With 60 Vbeta and 13 Jbeta primers, the PCR was carried out. Sequencing used immunoSEQ multiplex PCR; TCRdb keeps in-frame clones, though not all of them. The sample contains about 200,000 clones, 85% of which appear only once. Source material: PBMCs. The source of these receptors is a woman in her fifties or sixties in good health and CMV-seronegative.

The rearrangement joins TRBV5-4 to TRBJ2-4, with TRBD2 as a possible D gene (6 bases). The CDR3 has 16 amino acids. Germline V gene sequence: CDR1 SGHNT, CDR2 YYREEE (reference sequence). Trimming removed 1 base at V and 0 bases at J, with 11 bases between. CDR3 residues: CASSLRGGVAKNIQYF. Written as DNA, the CDR3 is TGTGCCAGCAGCTTGCGCGGAGGGGTAGCCAAAAACATTCAGTACTTC.

The chain is built from TRBV28 and TRBJ2-3, with a tentative D call TRBD2 (6 bases). Germline CDR1 MDHEN, CDR2 SYDVKM. Between the trimmed V and J ends, which lost 6 bases and 9 bases, there was a span of 13 bases. The CDR3 spans 12 residues. The CDR3 sequence: CASSFGTVTQYF. In DNA, the CDR3 is TGTGCCAGCAGCTTCGGGACTGTCACGCAGTATTTT.

The chain uses TRBV28 and TRBJ1-1; TRBD1 aligns across 11 bases. The germline V gene encodes CDR1 MDHEN and CDR2 SYDVKM. The V gene end was trimmed by 4 bases and the J gene end by 0 bases; junction bases not matched to a gene: 1. This CDR3 is built from 15 residues. CDR3 loop: CASSSGQGVNTEAFF. In DNA, the CDR3 is TGTGCCAGCAGTTCGGGACAGGGGGTGAACACTGAAGCTTTCTTT.

The chain carries TRBV20-1 and TRBJ2-7; 8 nucleotides match TRBD2. The CDR3 has 11 residues. Trimming took 8 bases from V and 6 from J; bases not matched to a gene: 6. Per germline, CDR1 DFQATT and CDR2 SNEGSKA (reference sequence). This CDR3 is CSPSRGGEQYF. The CDR3 nucleotides read TGCAGTCCATCCCGGGGGGGCGAGCAGTACTTC.

The chain carries TRBV5-6 and TRBJ2-1, with 7 bases matching TRBD1. The length of the CDR3 is 16 residues. V lost 4 bases and J lost 1; bases outside the gene matches: 8. Germline lookup yields CDR1 SGHDT and CDR2 YYEEEE. The CDR3 loop is CASSVDRVISYNEQFF. In DNA, the CDR3 is TGTGCCAGCAGCGTTGACAGGGTAATATCCTACAATGAGCAGTTCTTC.

This clone was counted once. CDR3: CASEVLSGNTIYF. In DNA, the CDR3 is TGTGCCAGCGAGGTGCTCTCTGGAAACACCATATATTTT. The chain recombines TRBV6-1 with TRBJ1-3; D call uncertain. V shed 8 bases and J shed 0 bases, with 8 bases lying between them. Per the germline V gene, CDR1 is MNHNS and CDR2 is SASEGT. CDR3 length: 13 residues.

This clone was counted between two and nine times. The chain has TRBV28 and TRBJ2-3; 8 bases line up with TRBD1. The J segment lost 4 bases and the V segment lost 8 bases, leaving 11 bases of the junction unmatched. From germline, CDR1 is MDHEN and CDR2 SYDVKM. This CDR3 has 15 residues. The DNA of the CDR3 is TGTGCCAGCGCAAGTGGACAGGGTGAGGCAGATACGCAGTATTTT. This gives the protein CASASGQGEADTQYF.

This chain links TRBV4-3 with TRBJ2-1, with 8 positions matching TRBD2. The CDR3 has 17 residues. In germline, CDR1 is LGHNA, CDR2 YSLEER. Unmatched junction bases numbered 10, after V lost 0 bases and J lost 6 bases. As DNA, the CDR3 is TGCGCCAGCAGCCAAGATATAGAGCGGGGGTTGCGCAATGAGCAGTTCTTC. This gives the protein CASSQDIERGLRNEQFF.

V gene TRBV7-3 combines with J gene TRBJ2-4, with TRBD2 matching 7 bases. The CDR3 extends over 14 amino acids. The germline V gene has CDR1 SGHTA and CDR2 FQGTGA. V trimming: 0 bases; J trimming: 8 bases; junction bases outside the gene matches: 4. The CDR3 region has the DNA TGTGCCAGCAGCTTAACGGGGGGAGGGGACATTCAGTACTTC. Translation: CASSLTGGGDIQYF.

This clone was found once. The chain uses TRBV7-2 and TRBJ2-7; D is perhaps TRBD2 (6 bases). Germline CDR1 SGHTA, CDR2 FQGNSA. Between the trimmed V and J ends, which lost 0 bases and 9 bases, there was a span of 21 bases. CDR3 size: 16 residues. The CDR3 region is CASSLALAGSISGQYF. The CDR3 DNA is TGTGCCAGCAGCTTAGCCCTAGCCGGGAGTATTAGCGGGCAGTACTTC.

The count of this clone is one. This rearrangement joins TRBV4-2 to TRBJ2-2; D possibly corresponds to TRBD2 (5 bases). Germline-derived CDR1 and CDR2 are LGHNA and YNFKEQ. This CDR3 region has 16 residues. Trimming pared 1 base from V and 7 bases from J, leaving 16 bases between. In DNA, the CDR3 is TGTGCCAGCAGCCAAGCTGGCAAACTTCGGGGCGGGGAGCTGTTTTTT. This gives the protein CASSQAGKLRGGELFF.

The CDR3 sequence is CASSVVPGPDYGYTF. CDR3 coding DNA: TGTGCCAGCAGCGTAGTGCCAGGCCCTGACTATGGCTACACCTTC. The gene calls are TRBV9 and TRBJ1-2; D not resolved. Per the germline V gene, CDR1 is SGDLS and CDR2 is YYNGEE. This CDR3 has 15 amino acids. The V and J ends lost 0 bases and 3 bases respectively, with 12 bases between them. The whole variable domain, remainder taken from reference TRBV9 and TRBJ1-2, is DSGVTQTPKHLITATGQRVTLRCSPRSGDLSVYWYQQSLDQGLQFLIQYYNGEERAKGNILERFSAQQFPDLHSELNLSSLELGDSALYFCASSVVPGPDYGYTFGSGTRLTVV.

This chain joins TRBV6-5 and TRBJ1-5; possibly TRBD1 for D (5 bases). Germline-derived CDR1 and CDR2 are MNHEY and SVGAGI. The CDR3 has 16 residues. Trimming pared 0 bases from V and 7 bases from J, leaving 16 bases between. In DNA form, the CDR3 reads TGTGCCAGCAGTTACTCAACCCCGGGGGAACGCCAGCCCCAGCATTTT. The encoded protein is CASSYSTPGERQPQHF.

This chain links TRBV2 with TRBJ2-5, with a weak D call TRBD2 (5 bases). V dropped 3 bases and J dropped 5 bases, with 7 bases sitting between them. The CDR3 sequence is 12 residues long. Germline V gives CDR1 SNHLY, CDR2 FYNNEI. CDR3 DNA sequence: TGTGCCAGCAGTGAGAGGGTGGAGACCCAGTACTTC. This codes for CASSERVETQYF.

This chain joins TRBV5-4 and TRBJ2-1; the D gene is possibly TRBD2 (5 bases). The CDR3 length is 14 residues. Looked up from germline, CDR1 is SGHNT and CDR2 is YYREEE (reference sequence). V was shortened by 4 bases and J by 2 bases, with 10 bases between the two germline ends. The CDR3 loop reads CASSMSGAYNEQFF. For the CDR3, the DNA is TGTGCCAGCAGCATGAGCGGAGCCTACAATGAGCAGTTCTTC.

This clone appeared a single time. This chain connects TRBV19 to TRBJ2-6; no clear D. Germline CDR1 reads LNHDA; CDR2 reads SQIVND (reference sequence). This CDR3 comprises 18 residues. Trimming removed 6 bases at V and 0 bases at J, with 18 bases between. CDR3 loop: CASRHPSRRSSGANVLTF. CDR3 bases: TGTGCCAGTAGACACCCCAGTAGGAGAAGCTCTGGGGCCAACGTCCTGACTTTC.

The CDR3 DNA follows: TGTGCCAGCAATATCGGGACAGGCTACAATCAGCCCCAGCATTTT. This codes for CASNIGTGYNQPQHF. This chain links TRBV6-1 with TRBJ1-5, with TRBD1 matching 8 bases. CDR1 is MNHNS and CDR2 is SASEGT in the germline V gene. The CDR3 runs to 15 residues. V shed 7 bases and J 3 bases; nucleotides not matched to a gene: 8.

The rearrangement joins TRBV9 to TRBJ1-2; TRBD1 matches at 10 bases. This CDR3 region has 12 residues. Germline lookup yields CDR1 SGDLS and CDR2 YYNGEE. The V segment lost 4 bases and the J segment 14 bases; nucleotides outside the gene matches: 8. This CDR3 is CASSPLDRGLTF. The CDR3, as DNA: TGTGCCAGCAGCCCATTAGACAGGGGGCTTACCTTC. Full variable domain (outside the CDR3, taken from reference TRBV9 and TRBJ1-2): DSGVTQTPKHLITATGQRVTLRCSPRSGDLSVYWYQQSLDQGLQFLIQYYNGEERAKGNILERFSAQQFPDLHSELNLSSLELGDSALYFCASSPLDRGLTFGSGTRLTVV.

This sequence joins TRBV18 and TRBJ2-4; D possibly corresponds to TRBD1 (6 bases). V was trimmed by 1 base and J by 0 bases, leaving 16 bases between them. The CDR3 length is 18 residues. CDR1 KGHSH and CDR2 LQKENI come from the germline V gene. CDR3 in amino acids: CASSPQEDRTLAKNIQYF. The CDR3 nucleotides are TGTGCCAGCTCACCACAAGAGGACAGAACCCTAGCCAAAAACATTCAGTACTTC.

This rearrangement joins TRBV25-1 to TRBJ2-1, with a possible D match to TRBD1 (5 bases). Germline loops: CDR1 MGHDK, CDR2 SYGVNS. The CDR3 extends over 15 amino acids. V dropped 8 bases and J dropped 0 bases, with 14 bases sitting between them. CDR3 in amino acids: CASQLTESSYNEQFF. CDR3 sequence (DNA): TGTGCCAGCCAGTTGACAGAAAGCTCCTACAATGAGCAGTTCTTC.